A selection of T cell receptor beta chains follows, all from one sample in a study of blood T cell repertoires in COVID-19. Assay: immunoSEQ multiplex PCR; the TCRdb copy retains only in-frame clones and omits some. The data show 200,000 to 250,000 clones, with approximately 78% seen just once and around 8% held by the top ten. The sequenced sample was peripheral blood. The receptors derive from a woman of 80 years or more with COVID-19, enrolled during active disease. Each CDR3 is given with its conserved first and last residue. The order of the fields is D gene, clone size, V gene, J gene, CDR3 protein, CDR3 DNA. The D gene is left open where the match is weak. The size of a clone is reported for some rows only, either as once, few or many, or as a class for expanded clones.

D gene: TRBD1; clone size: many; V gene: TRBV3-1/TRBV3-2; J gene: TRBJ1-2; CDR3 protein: CASSLDRGAFYTF; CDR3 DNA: TGTGCCAGCAGCCTTGACAGGGGCGCCTTCTACACCTTC
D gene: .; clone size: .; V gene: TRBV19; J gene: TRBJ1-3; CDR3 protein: CASRPTQGYGNTIYF; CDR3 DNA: TGTGCCAGTAGGCCGACTCAGGGTTACGGAAACACCATATATTTT
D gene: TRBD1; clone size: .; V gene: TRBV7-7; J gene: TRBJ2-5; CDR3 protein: CASSSSPGQVETQYF; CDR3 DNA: TGTGCTAGCAGCTCCTCTCCGGGACAGGTTGAGACCCAGTACTTC
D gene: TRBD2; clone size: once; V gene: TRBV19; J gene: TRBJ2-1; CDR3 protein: CASSPTSGGPHNEQFF; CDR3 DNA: TGTGCCAGTAGCCCAACTAGCGGGGGTCCCCACAATGAGCAGTTCTTC
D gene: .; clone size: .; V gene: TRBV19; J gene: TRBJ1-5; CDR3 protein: CASSKGGQPQHF; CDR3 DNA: TGTGCCAGTAGCAAAGGAGGACAGCCCCAGCATTTT
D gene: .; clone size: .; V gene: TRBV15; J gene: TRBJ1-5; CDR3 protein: CATSSISNQPQHF; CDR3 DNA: TGTGCCACCAGCAGTATTAGCAATCAGCCCCAGCATTTT
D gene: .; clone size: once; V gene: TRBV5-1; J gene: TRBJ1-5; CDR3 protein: CASSETGEPLQPQHF; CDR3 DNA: TGCGCCAGCAGCGAAACGGGAGAGCCGCTTCAGCCCCAGCATTTT
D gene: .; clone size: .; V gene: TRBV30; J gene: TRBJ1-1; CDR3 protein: CAWSQGYTEAFF; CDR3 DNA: TGTGCCTGGAGCCAGGGTTACACTGAAGCTTTCTTT
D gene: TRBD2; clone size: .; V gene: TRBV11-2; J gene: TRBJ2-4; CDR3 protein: CASSRTSGKQYF; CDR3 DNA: TGTGCCAGCAGCCGGACTAGCGGGAAACAGTACTTC
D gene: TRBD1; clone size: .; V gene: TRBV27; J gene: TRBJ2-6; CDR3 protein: CASSLQGAWGANVLTF; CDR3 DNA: TGTGCCAGCAGTTTACAGGGGGCGTGGGGGGCCAACGTCCTGACTTTC
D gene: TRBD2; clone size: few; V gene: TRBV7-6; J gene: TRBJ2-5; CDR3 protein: CASSLGLAGGQETQYF; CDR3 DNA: TGTGCCAGCAGCTTGGGACTAGCGGGGGGACAAGAGACCCAGTACTTC
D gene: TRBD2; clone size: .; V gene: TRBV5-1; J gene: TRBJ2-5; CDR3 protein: CASSSQRGGGGETQYF; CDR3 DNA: TGCGCCAGCAGCTCCCAAAGGGGCGGGGGAGGAGAGACCCAGTACTTC
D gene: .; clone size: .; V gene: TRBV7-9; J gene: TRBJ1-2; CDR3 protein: CASSLGQGSEGYTF; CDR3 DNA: TGTGCCAGCAGCTTAGGGCAGGGGTCTGAGGGCTACACCTTC
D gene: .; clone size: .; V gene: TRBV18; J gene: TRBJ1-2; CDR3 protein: CASSPSDRGYTF; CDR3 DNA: TGTGCCAGCTCACCTTCTGACAGGGGCTACACCTTC
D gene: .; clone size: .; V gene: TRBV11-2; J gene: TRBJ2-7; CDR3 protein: CASSSRRGEQYF; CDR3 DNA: TGTGCCAGCAGCTCGCGCAGAGGGGAGCAGTACTTC
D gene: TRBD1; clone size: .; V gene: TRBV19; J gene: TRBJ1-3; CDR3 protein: CASTGQGLGRNTIYF; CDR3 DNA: TGTGCCAGTACCGGACAGGGGTTGGGTCGAAACACCATATATTTT
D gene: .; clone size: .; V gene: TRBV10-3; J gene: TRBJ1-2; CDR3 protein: CAIGALYGYTF; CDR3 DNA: TGTGCCATCGGAGCGCTCTATGGCTACACCTTC
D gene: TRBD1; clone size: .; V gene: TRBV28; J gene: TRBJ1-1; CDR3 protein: CASRPGTDVNTEAFF; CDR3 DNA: TGTGCCAGCAGGCCCGGGACAGACGTAAACACTGAAGCTTTCTTT
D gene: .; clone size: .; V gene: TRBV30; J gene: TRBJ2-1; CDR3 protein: CAWSVRRGPGNEQFF; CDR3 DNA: TGTGCCTGGAGTGTACGCCGGGGTCCGGGCAATGAGCAGTTCTTC
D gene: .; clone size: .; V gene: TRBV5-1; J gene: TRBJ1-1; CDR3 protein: CASSLGGRGRNTEAFF; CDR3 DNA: TGCGCCAGCAGCTTGGGAGGCAGGGGAAGGAACACTGAAGCTTTCTTT
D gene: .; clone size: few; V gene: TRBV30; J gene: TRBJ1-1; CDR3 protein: CAWDTGMGNTEAFF; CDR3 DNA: TGTGCCTGGGATACAGGGATGGGCAACACTGAAGCTTTCTTT
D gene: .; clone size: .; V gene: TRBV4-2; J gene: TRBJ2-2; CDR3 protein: CASSQMTGGTGELFF; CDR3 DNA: TGTGCCAGCAGCCAAATGACAGGTGGGACCGGGGAGCTGTTTTTT